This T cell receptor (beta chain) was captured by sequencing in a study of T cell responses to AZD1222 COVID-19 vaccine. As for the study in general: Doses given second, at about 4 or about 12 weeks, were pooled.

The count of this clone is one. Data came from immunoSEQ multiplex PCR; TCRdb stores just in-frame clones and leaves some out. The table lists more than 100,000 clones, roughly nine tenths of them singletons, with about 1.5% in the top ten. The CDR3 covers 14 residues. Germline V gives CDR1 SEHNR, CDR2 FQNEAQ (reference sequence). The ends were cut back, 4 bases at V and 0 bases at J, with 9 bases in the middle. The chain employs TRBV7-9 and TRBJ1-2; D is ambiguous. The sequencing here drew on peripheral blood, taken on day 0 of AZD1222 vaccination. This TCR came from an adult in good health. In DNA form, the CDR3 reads TGTGCCAGCAGCTCCCCGGTGACTAACTATGGCTACACCTTC. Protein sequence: CASSSPVTNYGYTF.